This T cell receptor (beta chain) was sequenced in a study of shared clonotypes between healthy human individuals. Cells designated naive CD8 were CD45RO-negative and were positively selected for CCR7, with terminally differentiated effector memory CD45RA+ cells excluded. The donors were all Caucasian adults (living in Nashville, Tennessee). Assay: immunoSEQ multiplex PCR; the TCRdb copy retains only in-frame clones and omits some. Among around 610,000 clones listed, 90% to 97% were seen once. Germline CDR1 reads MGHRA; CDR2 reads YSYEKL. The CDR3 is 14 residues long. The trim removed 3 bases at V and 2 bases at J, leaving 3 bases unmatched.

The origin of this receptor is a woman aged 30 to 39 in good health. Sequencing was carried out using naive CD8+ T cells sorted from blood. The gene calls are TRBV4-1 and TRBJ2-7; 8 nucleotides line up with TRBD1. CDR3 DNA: TGCGCCAGCAGCCACCTACAGGGGGCCTACGAGCAGTACTTC. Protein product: CASSHLQGAYEQYF.